A selection of T cell receptor beta chains follows, all from one sample in a study of spatial heterogeneity in lung cancer. TCRdb re-analysed the 5' RACE reads in MiXCR, keeping a single row per CDR3 protein. The table records about 100,000 distinct CDR3 sequences, around 4.8% of them present only once. Sequenced here: lung tumor tissue, sampled at surgery. These receptors were collected from a male donor with early-stage non-small cell lung cancer. CDR3s include the opening cysteine and the closing phenylalanine or tryptophan. The D gene is left open where the match is weak. Size is stated as once, few, many, or a class for an expanded clone.

size	V	J	D	DNA	CDR3
many	TRBV12-3/TRBV12-4	TRBJ1-2	.	TGTGCCAGCAGTTCTCCTCCAGGTCGGGGCTACACCTTC	CASSSPPGRGYTF
many	TRBV28	TRBJ2-1	TRBD2	TGTGCCAGCAGTTCTCCTCCCGGGACTAGCGGGAGTGGGGTCTACAATGAGCAGTTCTTC	CASSSPPGTSGSGVYNEQFF
many	TRBV3-1	TRBJ2-1	.	TGTGCCAGCAGCCAAGCCTCTCTCGGGGAGCAGTTCTTC	CASSQASLGEQFF
few	TRBV29-1	TRBJ2-3	.	TGCAGCGGCGCCTTGGATACGCAGTATTTT	CSGALDTQYF
many	TRBV11-2	TRBJ1-6	.	TGTGCCAGCAGCCATCCCAGCGGGTTTTCACCCCTCCACTTT	CASSHPSGFSPLHF
many	TRBV10-3	TRBJ1-6	.	TGTGCCATCAAAAAAGGCAGGGATAATTCACCCCTCCACTTT	CAIKKGRDNSPLHF
many	TRBV5-1	TRBJ1-2	TRBD1	TGCGCCAGCAGCCTAATACAGGGGGCGTCCGGCTACACCTTC	CASSLIQGASGYTF
few	TRBV5-5	TRBJ1-5	TRBD1	TGTGCCAGCAGCTTGTGGGGACAGGGCGATCAGCCCCAGCATTTT	CASSLWGQGDQPQHF
many	TRBV2	TRBJ1-1	.	TGTGCCAGCAGTGAGGCCGTTGAAGCTTTCTTT	CASSEAVEAFF
many	TRBV20-1	TRBJ2-1	.	TGCAGTGCTAGAGGACTAGTTCTGTCCGATGAGCAGTTCTTC	CSARGLVLSDEQFF
many	TRBV6-6	TRBJ2-5	TRBD1	TGTGCCAGCAGTTGGGGACAGGACTTAGAGACCCAGTACTTC	CASSWGQDLETQYF
many	TRBV27	TRBJ1-6	.	TGTGCCAGCAGTCTATATTGGGGGACCGGTAATTCACCCCTCCACTTT	CASSLYWGTGNSPLHF
many	TRBV7-2	TRBJ1-3	.	TGTGCCAGCAGCTCCTTAACCCGCTCCTCTGGAAACACCATATATTTT	CASSSLTRSSGNTIYF
many	TRBV11-2	TRBJ2-1	TRBD2	TGTGCCAGCAGAGGGACTAGCGCATTCACCACCTACAATGAGCAGTTCTTC	CASRGTSAFTTYNEQFF
many	TRBV18	TRBJ2-4	.	TGTGCCAGCTCACCACCAACAGTCGGCAAAAACATTCAGTACTTC	CASSPPTVGKNIQYF
many	TRBV6-5	TRBJ1-6	TRBD1	TGTGCCAGCAGTGTGGACAGGGAATCACCCCTCCACTTT	CASSVDRESPLHF
many	TRBV6-1	TRBJ2-7	.	TGTGCCAGCAGTGAAAAAGGCGCGACAGCCTACGAGCAGTACTTC	CASSEKGATAYEQYF
many	TRBV29-1	TRBJ2-4	.	TGCAGCGTTGACGACGGGGCCAAAAACATTCAGTACTTC	CSVDDGAKNIQYF
many	TRBV20-1	TRBJ2-1	.	TGCAGTGCTTCCGGCGCGGACGATGAGCAGTTCTTC	CSASGADDEQFF
many	TRBV7-9	TRBJ2-3	TRBD2	TGTGCCAGCAGCAGGGCGGGAGGCACAGATACGCAGTATTTT	CASSRAGGTDTQYF
many	TRBV7-9	TRBJ2-3	TRBD2	TGTGCCAGCAGCTCCACCCGGACTAGCGGGAGGGTGGCAGATACGCAGTATTTT	CASSSTRTSGRVADTQYF
many	TRBV6-2/TRBV6-3	TRBJ2-2	.	TGTGCCAGCACTAAAACGGGGGCCGGGGAGCTGTTTTTT	CASTKTGAGELFF
many	TRBV28	TRBJ2-7	.	TGTGCCAGCAGCCGGGGACCCTTCGTGCAGTACTTC	CASSRGPFVQYF
many	TRBV2	TRBJ1-1	TRBD1	TGTGCCAGCAGTGTTACAGGGGGAACTGAAGCTTTCTTT	CASSVTGGTEAFF
many	TRBV5-5	TRBJ2-5	.	TGTGCCAGCAGGCGGGACCTATGGGAGACCCAGTACTTC	CASRRDLWETQYF
many	TRBV29-1	TRBJ1-5	TRBD1	TGCAGCGTAGGACAGGGAGGTCAGCCCCAGCATTTT	CSVGQGGQPQHF
many	TRBV5-1	TRBJ1-5	.	TGCGCCAGCAGCTTGTGGGGTGGCAATCAGCCCCAGCATTTT	CASSLWGGNQPQHF
many	TRBV4-1	TRBJ2-3	.	TGCGCCAGCAGCCACTATGGTAGGGACACAGATACGCAGTATTTT	CASSHYGRDTDTQYF
many	TRBV5-4	TRBJ2-6	.	TGTGCCAGCAGCTTGGCCGTCCGCTCTGGGGCCAACGTCCTGACTTTC	CASSLAVRSGANVLTF
many	TRBV6-5	TRBJ2-7	TRBD1	TGTGCCAGCAAACAGGGGTTTAACTACGAGCAGTACTTC	CASKQGFNYEQYF
many	TRBV12-3/TRBV12-4	TRBJ2-3	TRBD1	TGTGCCAGCAGCCCCCCGACAGGGCCGGATACGCAGTATTTT	CASSPPTGPDTQYF
many	TRBV7-2	TRBJ1-1	.	TGTGCCAGCAGCCTGCCAGGAACTGGCCTTTTCACTGAAGCTTTCTTT	CASSLPGTGLFTEAFF
many	TRBV27	TRBJ2-5	.	TGTGCCAGCAGTGCTCAGGTTAACCAGGGGACCCAGTACTTC	CASSAQVNQGTQYF
many	TRBV12-3/TRBV12-4	TRBJ1-1	.	TGTGCCAGCAGTTTTTTGACAGACGAAGCTTTCTTT	CASSFLTDEAFF
many	TRBV28	TRBJ2-5	TRBD2	TGTGCCAGCAGTTTTCCAGCGGGAGGTTCCTCGGAGACCCAGTACTTC	CASSFPAGGSSETQYF